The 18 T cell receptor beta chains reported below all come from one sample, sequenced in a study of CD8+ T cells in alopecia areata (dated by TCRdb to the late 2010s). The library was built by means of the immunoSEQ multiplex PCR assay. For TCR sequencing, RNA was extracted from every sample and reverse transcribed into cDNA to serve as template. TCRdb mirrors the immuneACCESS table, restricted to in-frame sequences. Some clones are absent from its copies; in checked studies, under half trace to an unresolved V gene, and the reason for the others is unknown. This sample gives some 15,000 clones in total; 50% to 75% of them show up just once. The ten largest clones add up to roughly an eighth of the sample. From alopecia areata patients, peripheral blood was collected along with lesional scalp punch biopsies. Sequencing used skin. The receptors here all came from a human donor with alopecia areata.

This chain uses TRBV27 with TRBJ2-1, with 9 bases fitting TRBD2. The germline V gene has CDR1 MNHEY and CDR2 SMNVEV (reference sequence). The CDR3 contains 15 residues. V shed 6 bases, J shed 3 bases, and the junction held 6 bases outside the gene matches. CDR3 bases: TGTGCCAGCAGCCACGTGCGGGAGGGCTACAATGAGCAGTTCTTC. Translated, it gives CASSHVREGYNEQFF.

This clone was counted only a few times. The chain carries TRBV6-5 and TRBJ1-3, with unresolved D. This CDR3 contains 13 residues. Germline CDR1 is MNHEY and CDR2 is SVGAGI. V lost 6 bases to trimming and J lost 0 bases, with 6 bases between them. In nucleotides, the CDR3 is TGTGCCAGCAGATCCCCCTCTGGAAACACCATATATTTT. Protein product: CASRSPSGNTIYF.

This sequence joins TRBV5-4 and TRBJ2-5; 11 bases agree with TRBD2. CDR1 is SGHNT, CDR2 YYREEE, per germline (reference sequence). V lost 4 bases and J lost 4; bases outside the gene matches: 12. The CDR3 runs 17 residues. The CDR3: CASSQDLGLAGGETQYF. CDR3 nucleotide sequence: TGTGCCAGCAGCCAAGATTTAGGCCTAGCGGGAGGAGAGACCCAGTACTTC.

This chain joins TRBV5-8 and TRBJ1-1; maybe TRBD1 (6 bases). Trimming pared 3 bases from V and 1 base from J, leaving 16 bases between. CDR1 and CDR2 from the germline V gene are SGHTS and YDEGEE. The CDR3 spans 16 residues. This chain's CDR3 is CASSWEPGQGNTEAFF. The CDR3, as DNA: TGTGCCAGCAGCTGGGAGCCGGGACAAGGGAACACTGAAGCTTTCTTT.

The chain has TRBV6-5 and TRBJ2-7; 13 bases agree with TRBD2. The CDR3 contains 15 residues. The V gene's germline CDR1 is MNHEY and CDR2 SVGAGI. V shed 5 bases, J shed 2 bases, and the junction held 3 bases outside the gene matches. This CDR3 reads CASSRTSGSTYEQYF. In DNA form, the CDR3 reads TGTGCCAGCAGTCGGACTAGCGGGAGTACCTACGAGCAGTACTTC.

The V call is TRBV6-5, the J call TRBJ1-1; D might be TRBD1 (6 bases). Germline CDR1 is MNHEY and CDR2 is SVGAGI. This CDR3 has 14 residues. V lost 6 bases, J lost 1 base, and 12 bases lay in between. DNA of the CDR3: TGTGCCAGCAGGGACAGAATGGAGAACACTGAAGCTTTCTTT. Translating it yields CASRDRMENTEAFF.

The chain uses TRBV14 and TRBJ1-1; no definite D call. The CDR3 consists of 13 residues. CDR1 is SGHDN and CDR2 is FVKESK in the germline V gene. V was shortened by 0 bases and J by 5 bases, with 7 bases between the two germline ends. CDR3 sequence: CASSQDLLTEAFF. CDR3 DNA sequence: TGTGCCAGCAGCCAAGACCTCCTTACTGAAGCTTTCTTT.

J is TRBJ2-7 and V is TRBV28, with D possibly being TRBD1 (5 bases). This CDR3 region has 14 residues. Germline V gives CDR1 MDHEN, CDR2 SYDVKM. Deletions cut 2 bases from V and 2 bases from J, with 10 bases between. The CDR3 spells CASSLQGPTYEQYF. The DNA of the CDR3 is TGTGCCAGCAGTTTACAGGGTCCTACCTACGAGCAGTACTTC.

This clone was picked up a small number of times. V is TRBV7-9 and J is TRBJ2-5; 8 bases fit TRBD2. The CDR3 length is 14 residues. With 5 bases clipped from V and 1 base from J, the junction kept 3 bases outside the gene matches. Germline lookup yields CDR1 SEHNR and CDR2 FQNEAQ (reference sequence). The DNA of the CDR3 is TGTGCCAGCAGCCAACTAGCGGCCCAAGAGACCCAGTACTTC. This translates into CASSQLAAQETQYF.

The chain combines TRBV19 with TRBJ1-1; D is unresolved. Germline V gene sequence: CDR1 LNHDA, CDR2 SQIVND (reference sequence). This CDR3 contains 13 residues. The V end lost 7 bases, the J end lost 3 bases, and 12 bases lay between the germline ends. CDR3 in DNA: TGTGCCAGTACAATAGGCTATCACACTGAAGCTTTCTTT. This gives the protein CASTIGYHTEAFF.

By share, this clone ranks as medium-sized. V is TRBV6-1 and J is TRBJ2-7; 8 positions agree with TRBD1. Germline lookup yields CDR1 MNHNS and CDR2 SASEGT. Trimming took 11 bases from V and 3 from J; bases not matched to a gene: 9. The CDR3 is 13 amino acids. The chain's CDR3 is CAVRDRQSYEQYF. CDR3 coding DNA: TGTGCCGTCCGGGACAGGCAGAGCTACGAGCAGTACTTC.

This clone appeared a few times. DNA for the CDR3: TGTGCCAGCAGGCCCACACGGAACACTGAAGCTTTCTTT. Translation: CASRPTRNTEAFF. The genes are TRBV6-5 and TRBJ1-1; no clear D. The V end lost 6 bases, the J end lost 1 base, and 9 bases lay between the germline ends. CDR3 length: 13 residues. CDR1 MNHEY and CDR2 SVGAGI come from the germline V gene.

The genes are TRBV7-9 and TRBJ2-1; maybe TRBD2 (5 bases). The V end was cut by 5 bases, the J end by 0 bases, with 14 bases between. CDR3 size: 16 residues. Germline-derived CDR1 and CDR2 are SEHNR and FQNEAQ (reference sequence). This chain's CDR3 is CASSPPLGSSYNEQFF. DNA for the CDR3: TGTGCCAGCAGCCCGCCACTAGGAAGCTCCTACAATGAGCAGTTCTTC.

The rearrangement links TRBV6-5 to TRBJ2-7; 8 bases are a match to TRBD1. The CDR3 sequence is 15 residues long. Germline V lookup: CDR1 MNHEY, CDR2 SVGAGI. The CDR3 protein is CATVSPGGASYEQYF. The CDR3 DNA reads TGTGCTACCGTGAGCCCAGGGGGCGCATCCTACGAGCAGTACTTC.

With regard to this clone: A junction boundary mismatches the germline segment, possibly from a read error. The CDR3 sequence is CASSQVLSGRPNEQFF. CDR3 nucleotides: TGCGCCAGCAGCCAAGTCCTGAGCGGGAGGCCCAATGAGCAGTTCTTC. This chain joins TRBV7-3 and TRBJ2-1, with TRBD2 matching over 9 bases. Per germline, CDR1 SGHTA and CDR2 FQGTGA. The CDR3 totals 16 residues.

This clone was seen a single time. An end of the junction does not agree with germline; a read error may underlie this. DNA for the CDR3: TGTGCCAGCAGCCCTAGCGGGAGGGCCGGTGAGCAGCTCTTC. As protein: CASSPSGRAGEQLF. V is TRBV27 and J is TRBJ2-1, with 12 bases matching TRBD2. This CDR3 spans 14 amino acids. The germline V gene has CDR1 MNHEY and CDR2 SMNVEV (reference sequence).

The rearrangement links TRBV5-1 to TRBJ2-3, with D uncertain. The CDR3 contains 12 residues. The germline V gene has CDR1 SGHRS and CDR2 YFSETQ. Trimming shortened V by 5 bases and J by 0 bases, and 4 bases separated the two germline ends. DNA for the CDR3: TGCGCCAGCAGTACTAGCACAGATACGCAGTATTTT. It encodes CASSTSTDTQYF.

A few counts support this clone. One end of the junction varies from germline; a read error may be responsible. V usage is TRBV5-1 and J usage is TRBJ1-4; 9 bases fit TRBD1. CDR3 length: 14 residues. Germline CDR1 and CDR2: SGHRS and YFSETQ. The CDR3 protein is CASSLDRGREKLFF. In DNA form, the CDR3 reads TGTGCCAGCAGCTTGGACAGGGGACGTGAAAAACTGTTTTTT. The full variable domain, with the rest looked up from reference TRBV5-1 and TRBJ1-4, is KAGVTQTPRYLIKTRGQQVTLSCSPISGHRSVSWYQQTPGQGLQFLFEYFSETQRNKGNFPGRFSGRQFSNSRSEMNVSTLELGDSALYLCASSLDRGREKLFFGSGTQLSVL.